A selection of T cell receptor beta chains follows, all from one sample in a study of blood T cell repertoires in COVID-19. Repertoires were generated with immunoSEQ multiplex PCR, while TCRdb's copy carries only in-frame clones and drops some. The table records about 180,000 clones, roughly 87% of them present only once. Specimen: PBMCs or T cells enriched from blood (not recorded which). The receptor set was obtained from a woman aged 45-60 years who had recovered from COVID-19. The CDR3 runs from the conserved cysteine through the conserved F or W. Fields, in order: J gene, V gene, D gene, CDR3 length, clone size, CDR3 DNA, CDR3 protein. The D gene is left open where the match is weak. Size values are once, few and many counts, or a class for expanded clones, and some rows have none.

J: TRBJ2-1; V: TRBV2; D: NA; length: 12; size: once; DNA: TGTGCCAGCAGTGAAACGGAGGTTGAGCAGTTCTTC; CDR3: CASSETEVEQFF
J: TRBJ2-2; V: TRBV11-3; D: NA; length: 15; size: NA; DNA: TGTGCCAGCAGCTTCGGGGGGCGCGACACCGGGGAGCTGTTTTTT; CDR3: CASSFGGRDTGELFF
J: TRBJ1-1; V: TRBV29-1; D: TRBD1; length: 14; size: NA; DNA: TGCAGCGCCGCAGGGACAGGAAGTAACACTGAAGCTTTCTTT; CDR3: CSAAGTGSNTEAFF
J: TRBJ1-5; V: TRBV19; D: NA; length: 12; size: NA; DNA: TGTGCCAGTAGCGAAGCAGGGGCAGCCCAGCATTTT; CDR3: CASSEAGAAQHF
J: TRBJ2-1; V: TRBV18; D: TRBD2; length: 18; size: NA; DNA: TGTGCCAGCTCCAGGACTAGCGGGAGCCCCTCAGACATGGGTGAGCAGTTCTTC; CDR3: CASSRTSGSPSDMGEQFF
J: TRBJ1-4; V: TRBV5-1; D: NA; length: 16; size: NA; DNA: TGCGCCAGCAGCTTGGCTGCGCAGGGGCAGGGTGAAAAACTGTTTTTT; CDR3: CASSLAAQGQGEKLFF
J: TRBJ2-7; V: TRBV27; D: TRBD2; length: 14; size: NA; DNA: TGTGCCAGCAGTTTAGAGGCGGGAGTTCGCGAGCAGTACTTC; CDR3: CASSLEAGVREQYF
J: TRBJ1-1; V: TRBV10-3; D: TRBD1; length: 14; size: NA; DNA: TGTGCCATCAGTGCGGGACAGGTGAACACTGAAGCTTTCTTT; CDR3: CAISAGQVNTEAFF
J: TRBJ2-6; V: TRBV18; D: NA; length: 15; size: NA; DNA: TGTGCCAGCTCACCTGGAGGGGCTGGGGCCAACGTCCTGACTTTC; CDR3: CASSPGGAGANVLTF
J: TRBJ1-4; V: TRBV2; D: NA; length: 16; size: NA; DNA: TGTGCCAGCAGTGAGGGCAACAGGGCAACTAATGAAAAACTGTTTTTT; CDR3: CASSEGNRATNEKLFF
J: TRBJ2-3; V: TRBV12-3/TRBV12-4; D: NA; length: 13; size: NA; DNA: TGTGCCAGCAGCATGCGAAGTCCAGATACGCAGTATTTT; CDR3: CASSMRSPDTQYF
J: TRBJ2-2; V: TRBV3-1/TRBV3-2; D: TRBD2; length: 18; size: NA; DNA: TGTGCCAGCAGCCGGTCTAGCGGGAACTTACTTGGCACCGGGGAGCTGTTTTTT; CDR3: CASSRSSGNLLGTGELFF
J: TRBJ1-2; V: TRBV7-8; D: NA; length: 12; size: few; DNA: TGTGCCAGCAGCTTAGACCCCGAGGGCTACACCTTC; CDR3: CASSLDPEGYTF
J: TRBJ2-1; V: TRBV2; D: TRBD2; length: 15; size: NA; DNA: TGTGCCAGCAGTGTGGGGGGAGGGCCTCGCAATGAGCAGTTCTTC; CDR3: CASSVGGGPRNEQFF
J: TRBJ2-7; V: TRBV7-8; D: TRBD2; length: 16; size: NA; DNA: TGTGCCAGCAGGCAGAGCGGGGCCGGCGCGGGGGGAGAGCAGTACTTC; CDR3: CASRQSGAGAGGEQYF
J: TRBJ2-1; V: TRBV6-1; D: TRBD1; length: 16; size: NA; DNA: TGTGCCAGCAGTGAAGCGCGGGACAGGGGGTGGAATGAGCAGTTCTTC; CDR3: CASSEARDRGWNEQFF
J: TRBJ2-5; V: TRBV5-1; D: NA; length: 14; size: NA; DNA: TGCGCCAGCAGCTTGGGCACAGGGATGGAGACCCAGTACTTC; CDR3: CASSLGTGMETQYF
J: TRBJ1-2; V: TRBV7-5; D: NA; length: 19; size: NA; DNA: TGTGCCAGAAGCTGTATACCGGGACAGGGGGCGAAGACTAACTATGGCTACACCTTC; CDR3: CARSCIPGQGAKTNYGYTF
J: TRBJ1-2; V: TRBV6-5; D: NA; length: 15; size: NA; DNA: TGTGCCAGCAGCCAGATATCCGGCGGGTCTAGAGGCTACACCTTC; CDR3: CASSQISGGSRGYTF
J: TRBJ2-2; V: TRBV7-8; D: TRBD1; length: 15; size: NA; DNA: TGTGCCAGCAGCCTACGACAGGGTAACACCGGGGAGCTGTTTTTT; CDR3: CASSLRQGNTGELFF
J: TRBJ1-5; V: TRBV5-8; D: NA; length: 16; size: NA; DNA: TGTGCCAGCAGCTCCTGGGGAGGGGGGTTGAATCAGCCCCAGCATTTT; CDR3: CASSSWGGGLNQPQHF
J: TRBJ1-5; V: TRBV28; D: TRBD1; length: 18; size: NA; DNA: TGTGCCAGCAGCCCTGGGACAGGGCGAAGCTTTAGCAATCAGCCCCAGCATTTT; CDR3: CASSPGTGRSFSNQPQHF
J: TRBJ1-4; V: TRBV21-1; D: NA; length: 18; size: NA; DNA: TGTGCCAGCAGCAAAGAAGAAGGTAGGGGGGGCTCAACTGAAAAACTGTTTTTT; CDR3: CASSKEEGRGGSTEKLFF
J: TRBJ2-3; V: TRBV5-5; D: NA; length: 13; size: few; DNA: TGTGCCAGCAGCTTGGCTGGGCCAGATACGCAGTATTTT; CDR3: CASSLAGPDTQYF